This TCR beta chain was found in a study of cytomegalovirus exposure and HLA in healthy donors. PCR involved 60 Vbeta and 13 Jbeta primers. Libraries were prepared by immunoSEQ multiplex PCR; TCRdb keeps only in-frame clonotypes and omits some of them. The top ten hold roughly 2% of the sample, which has fewer than 350,000 clones, approximately 90% seen once. Overall study results and limits: Presence/absence analyses assumed roughly uniform sequencing depth across donors, which may not hold.

This CDR3 contains 14 residues. Trimming removed 7 bases at V and 5 bases at J, with 16 bases between. CDR1 MNHEY and CDR2 SVGAGI come from the germline V gene. This clone was observed a few times. Its target is not known. The sample was PBMCs. The chain employs TRBV6-5 and TRBJ2-3; TRBD1 might be the D (5 bases). This sequence was found in a woman between 18 and 29 years old in good health and CMV-seronegative. CDR3 loop: CASTLSSREDTQYF. The CDR3 DNA follows: TGTGCCAGCACCCTCTCCTCCAGGGAAGATACGCAGTATTTT.